These T cell receptor beta chains were read from a single sample in a study of T cells in Graves' hyperthyroidism and ophthalmopathy. From the multiplex PCR reads, TCRdb called clonotypes with MiXCR, one entry per CDR3 protein. The repertoire has hundreds of thousands of distinct CDR3 sequences, 12% to 15% of them found once; the top ten carry roughly 10%. The sequenced sample was blood. The receptors originated from a woman aged 18-30 years with Graves' hyperthyroidism. CDR3s include the opening cysteine and the closing phenylalanine or tryptophan. The order of the fields is clone size, J gene, D gene, V gene, CDR3 protein, CDR3 DNA. A D gene is named only where the DNA matches it firmly. Where a row states a size, it is once, few, many or the class of an expanded clone; other rows omit it.

>many|TRBJ2-7|.|TRBV7-3
CASSLTGPGSTTYEQYF
TGTGCCAGCAGCTTAACGGGGCCAGGGAGTACCACCTACGAGCAGTACTTC
>.|TRBJ2-6|.|TRBV6-1
CASRGRGANVLTF
TGTGCCAGCAGGGGGCGCGGGGCCAACGTCCTGACTTTC
>many|TRBJ2-1|TRBD2|TRBV11-2
CASSPLAGGPYNEQFF
TGTGCCAGCAGCCCTTTAGCGGGAGGGCCCTACAATGAGCAGTTCTTC
>.|TRBJ2-7|.|TRBV20-1
CSAGELGPYEQYF
TGCAGTGCTGGGGAACTGGGCCCCTACGAGCAGTACTTC
>many|TRBJ2-2|TRBD2|TRBV11-2
CASSWLAGLAGELFF
TGTGCCAGCAGCTGGCTAGCGGGATTGGCCGGGGAGCTGTTTTTT
>many|TRBJ2-7|TRBD2|TRBV7-8
CASSPRTSGIIYEQYF
TGTGCCAGCAGCCCAAGGACTAGCGGGATCATCTACGAGCAGTACTTC
>few|TRBJ2-3|TRBD1|TRBV12-3/TRBV12-4
CASSFRGTGEGTDTQYF
TGTGCCAGCAGTTTTCGCGGGACAGGGGAAGGCACAGATACGCAGTATTTT
>many|TRBJ2-3|.|TRBV11-2
CASSPLEAGATDTQYF
TGTGCCAGCAGCCCCTTGGAAGCGGGCGCCACAGATACGCAGTATTTT
>.|TRBJ2-7|TRBD2|TRBV6-1
CAGGGGSYEQYF
TGTGCCGGGGGCGGGGGGTCCTACGAGCAGTACTTC
>few|TRBJ2-1|.|TRBV7-9
CASSLAGGTSQFF
TGTGCCAGCAGCTTAGCAGGCGGGACATCGCAGTTCTTC
>many|TRBJ2-1|.|TRBV11-2
CASSFVRARGYNEQFF
TGTGCCAGCAGCTTCGTCCGGGCTAGAGGTTACAATGAGCAGTTCTTC
>.|TRBJ2-7|.|TRBV12-3/TRBV12-4
CASGAQGNEQYF
TGTGCCAGCGGGGCACAGGGAAACGAGCAGTACTTC
>many|TRBJ2-7|.|TRBV18
CASSPLKLPGPEQYF
TGTGCCAGCTCACCACTAAAGCTCCCCGGGCCCGAGCAGTACTTC
>many|TRBJ1-2|TRBD1|TRBV2
CASSEGLRRTGEGYTF
TGTGCCAGCAGTGAAGGGCTTCGGAGGACAGGAGAAGGCTACACCTTC
>few|TRBJ2-1|.|TRBV7-9
CASSPGPSSNEQFF
TGTGCTAGCAGCCCGGGGCCTAGTAGTAATGAGCAGTTCTTC
>.|TRBJ1-6|TRBD1|TRBV12-3/TRBV12-4
CASRATGGSPLHF
TGTGCCAGCAGGGCGACAGGGGGGTCACCCCTCCACTTT
>.|TRBJ1-6|.|TRBV6-1
CASRLGLSSPLHF
TGTGCCAGCCGATTGGGTCTGAGCTCACCCCTCCACTTT
>few|TRBJ1-1|.|TRBV6-2/TRBV6-3
CASSSAGTLNTEAFF
TGTGCCAGCAGTTCCGCCGGGACACTGAACACTGAAGCTTTCTTT
>.|TRBJ2-7|TRBD1|TRBV7-9
CATSGQGLTYEQYF
TGTGCCACCTCCGGACAGGGGTTAACCTACGAGCAGTACTTC
>.|TRBJ2-5|.|TRBV20-1
CSARAPLLLEPQETQYF
TGCAGTGCTAGAGCCCCACTCCTCCTAGAGCCCCAAGAGACCCAGTACTTC
>many|TRBJ2-3|.|TRBV5-4
CASSPSLGGPTDTQYF
TGTGCCAGCAGCCCCTCCCTGGGAGGACCCACAGATACGCAGTATTTT
>.|TRBJ2-3|TRBD1|TRBV6-2/TRBV6-3
CAILTGTGSQDTQYF
TGTGCCATACTGACCGGGACAGGGTCACAAGATACGCAGTATTTT
>.|TRBJ2-1|.|TRBV20-1
CSAMKAASYNEQFF
TGCAGTGCTATGAAAGCGGCCAGCTACAATGAGCAGTTCTTC
>.|TRBJ2-1|TRBD2|TRBV5-1
CASSLLSGAVYNEQFF
TGCGCCAGCAGCTTGCTGAGCGGGGCGGTCTACAATGAGCAGTTCTTC
>few|TRBJ2-1|.|TRBV24-1
CATSAGDFDNEQFF
TGTGCCACCAGTGCCGGGGATTTTGACAATGAGCAGTTCTTC
>many|TRBJ1-5|.|TRBV28
CASSPETGFSNQPQHF
TGTGCCAGCAGTCCCGAGACAGGCTTCAGCAATCAGCCCCAGCATTTT
>many|TRBJ2-3|TRBD2|TRBV15
CATSREAGARADTQYF
TGTGCCACCAGCAGAGAAGCGGGAGCGAGGGCGGATACGCAGTATTTT
>.|TRBJ2-1|TRBD2|TRBV7-8
CASSFSGRGSSYEQFF
TGTGCCAGCAGCTTCAGCGGGAGGGGCAGTTCCTACGAGCAGTTCTTC
>many|TRBJ1-2|TRBD1|TRBV2
CASRRGQGFDGYTF
TGTGCCAGCAGGAGGGGACAGGGTTTTGATGGCTACACCTTC
>.|TRBJ2-7|.|TRBV27
CASSFTRSYEQYF
TGTGCCAGCAGTTTCACCCGTTCCTACGAGCAGTACTTC
>many|TRBJ2-5|TRBD2|TRBV5-5
CASSYTGGQETQYF
TGTGCCAGCAGCTACACGGGAGGCCAAGAGACCCAGTACTTC
>.|TRBJ1-1|.|TRBV15
CATSRPDMNTEAFF
TGTGCCACCAGCAGACCCGACATGAACACTGAAGCTTTCTTT
>.|TRBJ1-1|.|TRBV19
CATEYSRGTEAFF
TGTGCCACCGAGTATAGTAGGGGAACTGAAGCTTTCTTT
>once|TRBJ2-1|TRBD2|TRBV30
CAWSVLAGGPINEQFF
TGTGCCTGGAGTGTACTAGCGGGAGGGCCAATTAATGAGCAGTTCTTC
>few|TRBJ1-4|.|TRBV10-3
CAISQLWTATNEKLFF
TGTGCCATCAGCCAACTTTGGACAGCAACTAATGAAAAACTGTTTTTT
>.|TRBJ2-2|TRBD1|TRBV29-1
CSGRTGANTGELFF
TGCAGCGGTAGGACAGGGGCGAACACCGGGGAGCTGTTTTTT
>few|TRBJ2-3|TRBD2|TRBV29-1
CSVGLAGESDTQYF
TGCAGCGTTGGACTAGCGGGAGAATCAGATACGCAGTATTTT
>few|TRBJ1-1|TRBD1|TRBV19
CASSIRDRGILNTEAFF
TGTGCCAGTAGTATTAGAGACAGGGGGATACTGAACACTGAAGCTTTCTTT
>many|TRBJ1-5|.|TRBV12-3/TRBV12-4
CASTGGGRSEPQHF
TGTGCCAGCACCGGGGGGGGGCGGAGTGAGCCCCAGCATTTT
>many|TRBJ2-3|.|TRBV10-3
CAISESRGGFSTDTQYF
TGTGCCATCAGTGAGTCGAGAGGGGGATTCAGCACAGATACGCAGTATTTT
>.|TRBJ1-2|.|TRBV7-9
CASSLPGSYGYTF
TGTGCCAGCAGCTTACCAGGGAGCTATGGCTACACCTTC
>few|TRBJ2-7|TRBD2|TRBV9
CASSAGGRAKRHSDYEQYF
TGTGCCAGCAGCGCCGGAGGGAGGGCCAAAAGACATTCGGACTACGAGCAGTACTTC
>few|TRBJ2-3|.|TRBV12-3/TRBV12-4
CASSQAGTSTDTQYF
TGTGCCAGCAGCCAAGCCGGGACTAGCACAGATACGCAGTATTTT
>many|TRBJ1-6|TRBD1|TRBV2
CASSKADRENSPLHF
TGTGCCAGCAGTAAGGCCGACAGGGAAAATTCACCCCTCCACTTT